The 8 T cell receptor beta chains below all came from one sample that was sequenced in a study of cytomegalovirus exposure and HLA in healthy donors. The PCR used 60 Vbeta and 13 Jbeta primers. Profiling relied on immunoSEQ multiplex PCR, and the TCRdb table lists in-frame clones only, not all of them. The sample consists of 85,000 to 100,000 clones, about 81% of them appearing once. Input material: PBMCs. These receptors were obtained from a woman aged 40 to 50 in good health and CMV-seropositive.

The chain has TRBV19 and TRBJ1-3, with no clear D. The CDR3 length is 13 residues. Germline loops: CDR1 LNHDA, CDR2 SQIVND (reference sequence). V was shortened by 7 bases and J by 0 bases, with 7 bases between the two germline ends. Here the CDR3 DNA reads TGTGCCAGTATCTCCTACTCTGGAAACACCATATATTTT. This codes for CASISYSGNTIYF.

V gene TRBV6-1 combines with J gene TRBJ1-2; 7 positions agree with TRBD1. V lost 1 base to trimming and J lost 6 bases; unmatched junction nucleotides: 8. This CDR3 has 15 residues. The germline CDR1 and CDR2 sequences are MNHNS and SASEGT. Written as DNA, the CDR3 is TGTGCCAGCAGTGAAGTGAGAGGGGGCTACAATGGCTACACCTTC. Encoded protein: CASSEVRGGYNGYTF.

This chain links TRBV6-1 with TRBJ2-3; 9 positions agree with TRBD1. The CDR3 covers 15 residues. The V gene end was trimmed by 5 bases and the J gene end by 4 bases; junction bases not matched to a gene: 7. Germline CDR1 and CDR2: MNHNS and SASEGT. The CDR3, as DNA: TGTGCCAGCAGTATCCCGGGACAGGGCTCAGATACGCAGTATTTT. Amino acids: CASSIPGQGSDTQYF.

The chain has TRBV14 and TRBJ2-3; no definite D call. Trimming stripped 3 bases from V and 3 bases from J, with 4 bases between. This CDR3 spans 12 amino acids. CDR1 is SGHDN and CDR2 is FVKESK in the germline V gene. The CDR3 bases are TGTGCCAGCAGCCACAGTACAGATACGCAGTATTTT. Translated, it gives CASSHSTDTQYF.

This sequence joins TRBV5-1 and TRBJ2-7; D perhaps matches TRBD1 (5 bases). The length of the CDR3 is 13 residues. The V end was cut by 0 bases, the J end by 3 bases, with 7 bases between. Germline lookup yields CDR1 SGHRS and CDR2 YFSETQ. The CDR3 sequence is CASSLVDSYEQYF. In DNA, the CDR3 is TGCGCCAGCAGCTTGGTCGACAGCTACGAGCAGTACTTC. The full variable domain, rest sourced from reference TRBV5-1 and TRBJ2-7, is KAGVTQTPRYLIKTRGQQVTLSCSPISGHRSVSWYQQTPGQGLQFLFEYFSETQRNKGNFPGRFSGRQFSNSRSEMNVSTLELGDSALYLCASSLVDSYEQYFGPGTRLTVT.

The sample holds a few counts of this clone. This sequence joins TRBV5-1 and TRBJ2-5; TRBD2 matches 7 bases. V dropped 7 bases and J dropped 5; count of bases not matched to a gene: 14. The germline V gene has CDR1 SGHRS and CDR2 YFSETQ. The CDR3 covers 15 residues. The CDR3 nucleotides are TGCGCCAGCTTAAACCGGGACTATTGGCCGGAGACCCAGTACTTC. This translates into CASLNRDYWPETQYF.

The gene calls are TRBV10-3 and TRBJ2-5; a possible D gene is TRBD1 (5 bases). This CDR3 comprises 13 residues. Germline lookup yields CDR1 ENHRY and CDR2 SYGVKD. V was cut by 10 bases and J by 5 bases, with 17 bases left in between. The CDR3 DNA sequence: TGTGCCACTTCAGGGTACAGATTGGAGACCCAGTACTTC. Protein product: CATSGYRLETQYF.

In this sample, this clone turned up a few times. The V gene is TRBV4-1, the J gene TRBJ2-1; TRBD2 agrees at 8 bases. V shed 0 bases, J shed 6 bases, and the junction held 7 bases outside the gene matches. CDR1 is MGHRA and CDR2 is YSYEKL in the germline V gene. This CDR3 has 16 residues. CDR3 DNA: TGCGCCAGCAGCCAAGACGGGAGGGGGATTCGCAATGAGCAGTTCTTC. It yields the protein CASSQDGRGIRNEQFF.